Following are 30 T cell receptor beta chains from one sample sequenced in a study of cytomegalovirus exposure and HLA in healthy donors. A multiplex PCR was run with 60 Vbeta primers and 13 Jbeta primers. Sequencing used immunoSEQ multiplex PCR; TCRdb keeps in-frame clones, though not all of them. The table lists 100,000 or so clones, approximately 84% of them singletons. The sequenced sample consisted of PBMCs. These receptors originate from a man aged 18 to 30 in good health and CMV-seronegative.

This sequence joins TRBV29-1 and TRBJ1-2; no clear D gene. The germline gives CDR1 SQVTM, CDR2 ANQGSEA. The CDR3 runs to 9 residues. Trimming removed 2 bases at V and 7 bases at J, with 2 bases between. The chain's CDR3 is CSVELGYTF. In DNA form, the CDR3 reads TGCAGCGTTGAACTTGGCTACACCTTC.

The CDR3 loop reads CASHTRGRYTEAFF. Written as DNA, the CDR3 is TGTGCCAGCCATACCCGGGGTCGATACACTGAAGCTTTCTTT. This chain joins TRBV27 and TRBJ1-1; D is uncertain. CDR1 and CDR2 from the germline V gene are MNHEY and SMNVEV (reference sequence). The V end was cut by 8 bases, the J end by 3 bases, with 16 bases between. This CDR3 has 14 amino acids.

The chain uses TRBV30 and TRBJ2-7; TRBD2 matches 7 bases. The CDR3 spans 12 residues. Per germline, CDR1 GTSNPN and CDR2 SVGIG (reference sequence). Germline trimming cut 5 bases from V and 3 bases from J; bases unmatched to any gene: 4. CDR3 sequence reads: CAWGAGVYEQYF. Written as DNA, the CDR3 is TGTGCCTGGGGTGCGGGGGTCTACGAGCAGTACTTC.

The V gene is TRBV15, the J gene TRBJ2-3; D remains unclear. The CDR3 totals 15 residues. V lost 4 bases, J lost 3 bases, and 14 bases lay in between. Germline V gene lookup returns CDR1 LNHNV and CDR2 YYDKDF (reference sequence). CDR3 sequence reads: CATSKPSARTDTQYF. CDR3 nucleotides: TGTGCCACCAGCAAACCGAGCGCGAGGACAGATACGCAGTATTTT. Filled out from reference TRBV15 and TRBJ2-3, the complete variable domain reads DAMVIQNPRYQVTQFGKPVTLSCSQTLNHNVMYWYQQKSSQAPKLLFHYYDKDFNNEADTPDNFQSRRPNTSFCFLDIRSPGLGDTAMYLCATSKPSARTDTQYFGPGTRLTVL.

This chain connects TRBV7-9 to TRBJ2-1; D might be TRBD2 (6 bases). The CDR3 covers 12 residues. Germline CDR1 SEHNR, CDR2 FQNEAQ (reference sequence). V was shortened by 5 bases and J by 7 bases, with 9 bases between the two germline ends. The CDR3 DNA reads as TGTGCCAGCAGCCGGGACTGGAATGAGCAGTTCTTC. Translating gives CASSRDWNEQFF.

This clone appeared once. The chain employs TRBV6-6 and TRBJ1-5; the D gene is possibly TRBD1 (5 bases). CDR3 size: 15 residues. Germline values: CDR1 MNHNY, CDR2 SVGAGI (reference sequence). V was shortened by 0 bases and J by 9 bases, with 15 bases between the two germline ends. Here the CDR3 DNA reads TGTGCCAGCAGTTACTCGAATTGGATGGGGCCGCCCCAGCATTTT. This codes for CASSYSNWMGPPQHF.

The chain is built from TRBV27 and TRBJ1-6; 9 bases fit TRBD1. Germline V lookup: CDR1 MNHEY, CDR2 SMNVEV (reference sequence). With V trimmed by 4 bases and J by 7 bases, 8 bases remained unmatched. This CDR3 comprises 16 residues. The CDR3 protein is CASSSNRGPGNSPLHF. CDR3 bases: TGTGCCAGCAGTTCCAACAGGGGGCCAGGAAATTCACCCCTCCACTTT.

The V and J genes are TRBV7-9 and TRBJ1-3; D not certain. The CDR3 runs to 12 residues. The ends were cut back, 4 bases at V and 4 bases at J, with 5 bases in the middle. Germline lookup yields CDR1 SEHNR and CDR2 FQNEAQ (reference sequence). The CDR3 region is CASSSPGNTIYF. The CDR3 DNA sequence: TGTGCCAGCAGCTCTCCGGGAAACACCATATATTTT.

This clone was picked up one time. CDR3 sequence (DNA): TGTGCCAGCAGTGAAGCAACAGCTCAAGAGACCCAGTACTTC. Protein product: CASSEATAQETQYF. V and J are TRBV6-1 and TRBJ2-5; D is uncertain. The CDR3 is 14 amino acids. CDR1 and CDR2 from the germline V gene are MNHNS and SASEGT. Trimming removed 0 bases at V and 2 bases at J, with 7 bases between.

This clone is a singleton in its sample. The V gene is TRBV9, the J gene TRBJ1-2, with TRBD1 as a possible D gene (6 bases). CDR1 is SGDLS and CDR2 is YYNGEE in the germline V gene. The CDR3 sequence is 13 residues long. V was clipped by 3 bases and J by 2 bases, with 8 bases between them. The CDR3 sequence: CASSAQGNYGYTF. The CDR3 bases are TGTGCCAGCAGCGCCCAGGGGAACTATGGCTACACCTTC.

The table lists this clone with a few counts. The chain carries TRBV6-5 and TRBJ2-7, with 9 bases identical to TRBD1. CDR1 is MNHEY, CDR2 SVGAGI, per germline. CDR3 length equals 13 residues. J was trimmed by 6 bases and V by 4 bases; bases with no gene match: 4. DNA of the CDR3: TGTGCCAGCAGTTCGGGACAGGGACGCGAGCAGTACTTC. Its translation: CASSSGQGREQYF.

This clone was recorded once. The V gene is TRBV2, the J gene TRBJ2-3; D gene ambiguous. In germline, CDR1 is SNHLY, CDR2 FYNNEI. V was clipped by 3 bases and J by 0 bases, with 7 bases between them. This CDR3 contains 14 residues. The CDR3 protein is CASSESWSTDTQYF. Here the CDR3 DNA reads TGTGCCAGCAGTGAGAGTTGGAGCACAGATACGCAGTATTTT.

CDR3 loop: CASSLDGRGVFNEQFF. In nucleotides, the CDR3 is TGTGCCAGCAGCTTAGATGGGAGGGGAGTTTTCAATGAGCAGTTCTTC. The chain has TRBV7-9 and TRBJ2-1; 7 positions match TRBD2. This CDR3 contains 16 residues. V shed 1 base, J shed 6 bases, and the junction held 9 bases outside the gene matches. From germline, CDR1 is SEHNR and CDR2 FQNEAQ (reference sequence).

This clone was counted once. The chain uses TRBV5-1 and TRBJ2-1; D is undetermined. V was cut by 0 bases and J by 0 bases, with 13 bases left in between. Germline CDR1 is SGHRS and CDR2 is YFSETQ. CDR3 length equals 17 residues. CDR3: CASSLAESPSSYNEQFF. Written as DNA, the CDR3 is TGCGCCAGCAGCTTGGCTGAGTCACCCTCCTCCTACAATGAGCAGTTCTTC.

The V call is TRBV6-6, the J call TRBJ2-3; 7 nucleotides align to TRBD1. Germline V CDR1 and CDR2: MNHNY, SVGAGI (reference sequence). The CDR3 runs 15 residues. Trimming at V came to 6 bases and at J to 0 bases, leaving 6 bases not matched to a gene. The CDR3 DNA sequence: TGTGCCAGCAGACTAGACAGGGCGAGCACAGATACGCAGTATTTT. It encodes CASRLDRASTDTQYF.

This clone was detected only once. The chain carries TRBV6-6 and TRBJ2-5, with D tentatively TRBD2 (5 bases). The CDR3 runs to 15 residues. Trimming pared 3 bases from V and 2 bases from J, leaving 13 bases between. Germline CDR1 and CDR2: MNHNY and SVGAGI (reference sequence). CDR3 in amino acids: CASSYSGVRQETQYF. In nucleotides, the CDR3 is TGTGCCAGCAGTTATTCCGGGGTGCGGCAAGAGACCCAGTACTTC.

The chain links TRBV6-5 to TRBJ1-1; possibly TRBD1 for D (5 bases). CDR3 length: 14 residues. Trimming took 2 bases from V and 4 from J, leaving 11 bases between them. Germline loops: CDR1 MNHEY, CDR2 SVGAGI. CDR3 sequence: CASSYRGEGTEAFF. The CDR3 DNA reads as TGTGCCAGCAGTTACCGGGGGGAGGGCACTGAAGCTTTCTTT.

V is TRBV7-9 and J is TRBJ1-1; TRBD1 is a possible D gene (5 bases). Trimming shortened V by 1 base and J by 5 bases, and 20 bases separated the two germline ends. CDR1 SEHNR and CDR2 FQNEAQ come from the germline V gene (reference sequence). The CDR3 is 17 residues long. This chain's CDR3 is CASSLEDGFQGRTEAFF. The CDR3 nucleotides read TGTGCCAGCAGCTTAGAAGATGGTTTTCAGGGTAGGACTGAAGCTTTCTTT.

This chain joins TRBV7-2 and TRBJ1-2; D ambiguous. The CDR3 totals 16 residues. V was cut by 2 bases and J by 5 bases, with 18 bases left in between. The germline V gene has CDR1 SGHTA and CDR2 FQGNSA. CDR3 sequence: CASSLNLAAPVYGYTF. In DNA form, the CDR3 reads TGTGCCAGCAGCTTAAACCTGGCAGCGCCTGTTTATGGCTACACCTTC.

The CDR3 DNA follows: TGTGCCAGCGGAACCTCCGGGCTCCGACCGGGGGGCGGGTTTTTCTTT. Translated: CASGTSGLRPGGGFFF. The rearrangement uses TRBV5-4 and TRBJ1-1; D might be TRBD1 (6 bases). Per the germline V gene, CDR1 is SGHNT and CDR2 is YYREEE (reference sequence). Trimming shortened V by 7 bases and J by 13 bases, and 32 bases separated the two germline ends. This CDR3 contains 16 residues.

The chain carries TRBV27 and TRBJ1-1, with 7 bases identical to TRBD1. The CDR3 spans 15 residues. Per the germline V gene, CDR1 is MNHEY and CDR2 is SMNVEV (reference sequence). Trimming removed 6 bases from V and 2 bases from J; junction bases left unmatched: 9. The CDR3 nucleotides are TGTGCCAGCAGCTCCGACAGGGCCATAAACACTGAAGCTTTCTTT. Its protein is CASSSDRAINTEAFF.

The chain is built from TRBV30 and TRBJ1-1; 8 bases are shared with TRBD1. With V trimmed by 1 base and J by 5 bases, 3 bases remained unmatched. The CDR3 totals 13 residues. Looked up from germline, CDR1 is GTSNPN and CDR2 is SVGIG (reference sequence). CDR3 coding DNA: TGTGCCTGGAGTGGGACAGGGTGGACTGAAGCTTTCTTT. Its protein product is CAWSGTGWTEAFF.

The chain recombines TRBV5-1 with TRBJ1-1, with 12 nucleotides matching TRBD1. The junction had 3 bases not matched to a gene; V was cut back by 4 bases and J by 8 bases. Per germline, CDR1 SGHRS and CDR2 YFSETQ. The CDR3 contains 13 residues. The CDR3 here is CASSRGTGGEAFF. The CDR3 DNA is TGCGCCAGCAGCAGGGGGACAGGGGGCGAAGCTTTCTTT.

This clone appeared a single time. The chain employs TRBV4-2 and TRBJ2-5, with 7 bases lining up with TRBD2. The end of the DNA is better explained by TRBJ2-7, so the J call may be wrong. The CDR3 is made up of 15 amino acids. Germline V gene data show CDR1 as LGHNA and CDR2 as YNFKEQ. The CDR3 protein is CASSQGERGYYEQYF. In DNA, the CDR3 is TGTGCCAGCAGCCAAGGCGAGCGGGGATACTACGAGCAGTACTTC.

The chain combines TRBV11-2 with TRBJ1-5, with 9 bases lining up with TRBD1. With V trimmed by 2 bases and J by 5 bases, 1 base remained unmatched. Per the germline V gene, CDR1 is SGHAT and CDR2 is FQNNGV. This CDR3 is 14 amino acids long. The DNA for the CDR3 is TGTGCCAGCAGCTTACGGACAGGGGATCAGCCCCAGCATTTT. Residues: CASSLRTGDQPQHF.

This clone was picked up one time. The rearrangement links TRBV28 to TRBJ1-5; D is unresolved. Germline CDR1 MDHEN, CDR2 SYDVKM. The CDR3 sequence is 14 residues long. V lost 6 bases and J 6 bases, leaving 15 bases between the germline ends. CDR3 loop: CASRGGGVIQPQHF. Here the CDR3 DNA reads TGTGCCAGCAGAGGAGGCGGAGTTATTCAGCCCCAGCATTTT.

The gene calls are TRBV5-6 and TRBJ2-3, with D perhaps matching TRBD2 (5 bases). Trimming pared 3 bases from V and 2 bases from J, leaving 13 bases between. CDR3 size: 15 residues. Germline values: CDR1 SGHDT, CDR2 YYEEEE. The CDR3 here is CASSSVRTPTDTQYF. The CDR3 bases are TGTGCCAGCAGCTCTGTAAGGACTCCCACAGATACGCAGTATTTT.

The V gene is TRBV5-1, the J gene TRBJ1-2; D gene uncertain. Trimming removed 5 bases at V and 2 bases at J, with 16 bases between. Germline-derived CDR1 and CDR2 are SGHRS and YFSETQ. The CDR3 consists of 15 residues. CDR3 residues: CASSFQIQKNYGYTF. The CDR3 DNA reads TGCGCCAGCAGTTTCCAAATACAGAAAAACTATGGCTACACCTTC. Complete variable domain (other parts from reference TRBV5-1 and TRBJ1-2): KAGVTQTPRYLIKTRGQQVTLSCSPISGHRSVSWYQQTPGQGLQFLFEYFSETQRNKGNFPGRFSGRQFSNSRSEMNVSTLELGDSALYLCASSFQIQKNYGYTFGSGTRLTVV.

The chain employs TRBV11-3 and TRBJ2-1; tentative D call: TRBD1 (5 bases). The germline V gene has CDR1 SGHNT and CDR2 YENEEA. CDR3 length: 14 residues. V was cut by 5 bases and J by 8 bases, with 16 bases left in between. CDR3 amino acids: CASSRAQGRDEQFF. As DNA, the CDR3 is TGTGCCAGCAGCCGGGCCCAGGGCCGTGATGAGCAGTTCTTC.

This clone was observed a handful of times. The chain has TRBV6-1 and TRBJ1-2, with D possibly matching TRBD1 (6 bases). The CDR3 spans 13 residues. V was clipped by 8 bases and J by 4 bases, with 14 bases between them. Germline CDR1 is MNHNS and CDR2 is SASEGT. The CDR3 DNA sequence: TGTGCCAGCCACCGGGACATCGGCTATGGCTACACCTTC. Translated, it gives CASHRDIGYGYTF.